This is a list of T cell receptor beta chains from one sample in a study of blood T cell repertoires in COVID-19. TCRdb's copy holds only in-frame clones and misses some; the assay was immunoSEQ multiplex PCR. The sample lists approximately 30,000 clones; roughly nine tenths were seen once. Sequences were obtained from peripheral blood. The source is a human donor with active COVID-19. The donor label of this sample is uncertain. The CDR3 runs from the conserved cysteine through the conserved F or W. The D gene is left open where the match is weak. Part of the rows lack a size; the others show once, few, many or a class for expanded clones.

TRBV10-3,few,-,TRBJ2-5,TGTGCCATCAGTGAGTTTCCTCGAGTCCAAGAGACCCAGTACTTC,CAISEFPRVQETQYF
TRBV27,-,TRBD2,TRBJ2-7,TGTGCCAGCAGTTCAAGCGGGAGGGTCCACGAGCAGTACTTC,CASSSSGRVHEQYF
TRBV6-2/TRBV6-3,-,-,TRBJ1-3,TGTGCCAGCAGTTTACTACAGGGAGACACCATATATTTT,CASSLLQGDTIYF
TRBV7-3,few,-,TRBJ1-3,TGTGCCAGCGGACAAAACTCTGGAAACACCATATATTTT,CASGQNSGNTIYF
TRBV28,-,-,TRBJ2-7,TGTGCCAGCAGCCACGGGGGGCAAGGAACCTACGAGCAGTACTTC,CASSHGGQGTYEQYF
TRBV5-6,once,TRBD2,TRBJ2-3,TGTGCCAGCAGCTTAGGACTAGCGGGCACAGATACGCAGTATTTT,CASSLGLAGTDTQYF
TRBV5-6,-,TRBD2,TRBJ2-2,TGTGCCAGCAGCTACTACTGGGCGGGGGGGCCGGACACCGGGGAGCTGTTTTTT,CASSYYWAGGPDTGELFF
TRBV18,-,TRBD1,TRBJ2-7,TGTGCCAGCTCACCCCGCGGGACAGGGGGCTACGAGCAGTACTTC,CASSPRGTGGYEQYF
TRBV5-8,-,TRBD1,TRBJ2-5,TGTGCCAGCGGCTCCCGACAGGGAAGACAAGAGACCCAGTACTTC,CASGSRQGRQETQYF
TRBV5-1,-,-,TRBJ2-5,TGCGCCAGCAGCTCTCAAGAGACCCAGTACTTC,CASSSQETQYF
TRBV19,-,TRBD1,TRBJ1-4,TGTGCCAGTAGTTTACAGGGGGCGATTGGACTGTTTTTT,CASSLQGAIGLFF
TRBV5-1,-,-,TRBJ2-7,TGCGCCAGCAGCTTGGGGAGTGACAGGTCCTACGAGCAGTACTTC,CASSLGSDRSYEQYF
TRBV20-1,-,-,TRBJ2-5,TGCAGTGCTAGATTCGGAGAGACCCAGTACTTC,CSARFGETQYF
TRBV7-8,-,-,TRBJ2-1,TGTGCCAGCAGCTTAGGAGGGGGGGCCTACAATGAGCAGTTCTTC,CASSLGGGAYNEQFF
TRBV10-2,-,-,TRBJ2-1,TGCGCCAGCAGTGGATCGGTAGGTGGCCGAGGTGAGCAGTTCTTC,CASSGSVGGRGEQFF
TRBV9,-,TRBD2,TRBJ2-5,TGTGCCAGCAGCGTTAGCGGGGGGGCCGGGGAGACCCAGTACTTC,CASSVSGGAGETQYF
TRBV7-8,-,TRBD2,TRBJ2-1,TGTGCCAGCAGCTTAGGCGGGGGGGCCGTGCGCGACAATGAGCAGTTCTTC,CASSLGGGAVRDNEQFF
TRBV7-7,once,TRBD1,TRBJ2-3,TGTGCCAGCAGTTCCGGACAGGGGGGAAACACAGATACGCAGTATTTT,CASSSGQGGNTDTQYF
TRBV6-6,-,-,TRBJ2-5,TGTGCCAGCAGTTCGCTGGGACAAGGCCAAGAGACCCAGTACTTC,CASSSLGQGQETQYF
TRBV6-2/TRBV6-3,once,TRBD1,TRBJ2-4,TGTGCCAGCAGTTCTGTAGGGGGCATGAGGGCCAAAAACATTCAGTACTTC,CASSSVGGMRAKNIQYF
TRBV10-1,-,TRBD2,TRBJ2-2,TGCGCCAGCAGCTCTAGCGGGGGGGCCGGGGAGCTGTTTTTT,CASSSSGGAGELFF
TRBV19,-,TRBD1,TRBJ2-7,TGTGCCAGTAAGGTGGGGACAGGGTTCTACGAGCAGTACTTC,CASKVGTGFYEQYF